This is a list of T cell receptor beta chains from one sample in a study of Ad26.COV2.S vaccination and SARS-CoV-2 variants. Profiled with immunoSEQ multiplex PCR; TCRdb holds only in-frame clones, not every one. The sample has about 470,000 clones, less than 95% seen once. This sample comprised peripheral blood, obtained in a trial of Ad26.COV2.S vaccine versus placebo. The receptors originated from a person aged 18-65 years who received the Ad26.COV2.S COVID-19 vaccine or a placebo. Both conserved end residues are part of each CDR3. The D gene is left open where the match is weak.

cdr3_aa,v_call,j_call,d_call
CASSPRGDEQYF,TRBV7-8,TRBJ2-7,-
CSANGQETQYF,TRBV20-1,TRBJ2-5,-
CASSPFGGGDNEQFF,TRBV9,TRBJ2-1,TRBD2
CASSGRDRAYEQYF,TRBV19,TRBJ2-7,TRBD1
CASSTTSGVGEKLFF,TRBV14,TRBJ1-4,-
CASSSRGGTNEKLFF,TRBV7-6,TRBJ1-4,-
CATSDLVNEQFF,TRBV24-1,TRBJ2-1,-
CASSDASGTPYF,TRBV6-4,TRBJ2-3,TRBD2
CASSLTGGTDTQYF,TRBV28,TRBJ2-3,-
CASSVGQGFGEKLFF,TRBV9,TRBJ1-4,-
CASYLVQARPWELFF,TRBV6-5,TRBJ2-2,-
CASSLGLTGNLLNYGYTF,TRBV7-2,TRBJ1-2,-
CATSKGTGGFTGELFF,TRBV24-1,TRBJ2-2,TRBD1
CASSQTIYNSPLHF,TRBV3-1/TRBV3-2,TRBJ1-6,-
CSANRGHEQFF,TRBV20-1,TRBJ2-1,-
CASRNTKHSEQYF,TRBV27,TRBJ2-7,-
CASSLGGLAGTDTQYF,TRBV5-4,TRBJ2-3,TRBD2
CASSLAANTGELFF,TRBV19,TRBJ2-2,-